The source of this T cell receptor beta chain is a study of blood T cell repertoires in COVID-19. The table came from immunoSEQ multiplex PCR; TCRdb's copy has only in-frame clones and leaves some out. The table records 220,000 or so clones, roughly four fifths of them present only once. The germline CDR1 and CDR2 sequences are MDHEN and SYDVKM. V was trimmed by 8 bases and J by 1 base, leaving 19 bases between them. The CDR3 runs 16 residues. Sequenced sample: peripheral blood. The sequence came from a woman aged 80 or older with COVID-19, enrolled during active disease. The chain has TRBV28 and TRBJ2-3; D is possibly TRBD2 (6 bases). CDR3 nucleotides: TGTGCCAGCTCTCGGTACGGACTACCACGCACAGATACGCAGTATTTT. This sequence encodes CASSRYGLPRTDTQYF.